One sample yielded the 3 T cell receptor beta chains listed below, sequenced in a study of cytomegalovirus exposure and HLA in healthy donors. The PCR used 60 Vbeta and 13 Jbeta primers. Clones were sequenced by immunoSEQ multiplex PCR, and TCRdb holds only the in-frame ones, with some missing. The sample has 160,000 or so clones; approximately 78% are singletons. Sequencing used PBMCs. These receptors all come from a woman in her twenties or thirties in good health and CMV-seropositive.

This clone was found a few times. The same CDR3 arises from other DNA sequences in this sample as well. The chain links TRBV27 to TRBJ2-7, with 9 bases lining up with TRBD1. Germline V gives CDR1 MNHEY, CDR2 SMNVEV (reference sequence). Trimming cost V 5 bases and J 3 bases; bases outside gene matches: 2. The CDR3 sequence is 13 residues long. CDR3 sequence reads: CASSPGQGYEQYF. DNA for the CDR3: TGTGCCAGCAGTCCGGGACAGGGCTACGAGCAGTACTTC.

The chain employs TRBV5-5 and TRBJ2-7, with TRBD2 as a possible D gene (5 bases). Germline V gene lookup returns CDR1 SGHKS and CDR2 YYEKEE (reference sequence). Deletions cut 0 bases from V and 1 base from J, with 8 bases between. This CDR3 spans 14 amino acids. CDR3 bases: TGTGCCAGCAGCTTGGATACGGGGTCCTACGAGCAGTACTTC. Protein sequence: CASSLDTGSYEQYF.

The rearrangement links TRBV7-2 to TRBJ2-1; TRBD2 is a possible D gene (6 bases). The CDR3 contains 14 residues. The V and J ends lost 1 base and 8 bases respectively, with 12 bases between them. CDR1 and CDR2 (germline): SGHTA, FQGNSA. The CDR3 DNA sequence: TGTGCCAGCAGCTTAGTTGGCGGGGAGGATGAGCAGTTCTTC. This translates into CASSLVGGEDEQFF.